This T cell receptor (beta chain) was recovered during a study of blood T cell repertoires in COVID-19. TCRdb keeps only in-frame clones here, not all; method: immunoSEQ multiplex PCR. The data contain 46,000 or so clones, approximately 83% of them seen just once; the ten biggest clones take up roughly 34%. The CDR3 contains 15 residues. J gave up 4 bases and V 6 bases, and 9 bases lay outside the gene matches. The V gene's germline CDR1 is MNHEY and CDR2 SVGAGI. Sequenced: peripheral blood. This TCR derives from a woman aged 80 or older with COVID-19, enrolled during active disease. This chain joins TRBV6-5 and TRBJ1-3; the match to TRBD1 covers 7 bases. The CDR3 sequence: CASSFPDREGNTIYF. CDR3 bases: TGTGCCAGCAGCTTCCCCGACAGGGAGGGAAACACCATATATTTT.